This T cell receptor (beta chain) was documented in a study of identifying expanded T cells in peripheral blood. This table comes from immunoSEQ multiplex PCR, and its TCRdb copy is limited to in-frame clones, with some not included. The sample records fewer than 110,000 clones, around 85% being singletons. The CDR3 sequence is 14 residues long. Deletions cut 5 bases from V and 8 bases from J, with 16 bases between. Germline V CDR1 and CDR2: SGHAT, FQDESV (reference sequence). No infections or other immune events were documented during collection. Sequenced material: blood. V is TRBV11-1 and J is TRBJ2-1; D not resolved. The receptor's source is a person between 18 and 69 years old in good health. The CDR3 region is CASSQSGGLDEQFF. As DNA, the CDR3 is TGTGCCAGCAGCCAGTCGGGCGGTTTAGATGAGCAGTTCTTC. The entire variable domain, with the rest obtained from reference TRBV11-1 and TRBJ2-1, is as follows: EAEVAQSPRYKITEKSQAVAFWCDPISGHATLYWYRQILGQGPELLVQFQDESVVDDSQLPKDRFSAERLKGVDSTLKIQPAELGDSAMYLCASSQSGGLDEQFFGPGTRLTVL.